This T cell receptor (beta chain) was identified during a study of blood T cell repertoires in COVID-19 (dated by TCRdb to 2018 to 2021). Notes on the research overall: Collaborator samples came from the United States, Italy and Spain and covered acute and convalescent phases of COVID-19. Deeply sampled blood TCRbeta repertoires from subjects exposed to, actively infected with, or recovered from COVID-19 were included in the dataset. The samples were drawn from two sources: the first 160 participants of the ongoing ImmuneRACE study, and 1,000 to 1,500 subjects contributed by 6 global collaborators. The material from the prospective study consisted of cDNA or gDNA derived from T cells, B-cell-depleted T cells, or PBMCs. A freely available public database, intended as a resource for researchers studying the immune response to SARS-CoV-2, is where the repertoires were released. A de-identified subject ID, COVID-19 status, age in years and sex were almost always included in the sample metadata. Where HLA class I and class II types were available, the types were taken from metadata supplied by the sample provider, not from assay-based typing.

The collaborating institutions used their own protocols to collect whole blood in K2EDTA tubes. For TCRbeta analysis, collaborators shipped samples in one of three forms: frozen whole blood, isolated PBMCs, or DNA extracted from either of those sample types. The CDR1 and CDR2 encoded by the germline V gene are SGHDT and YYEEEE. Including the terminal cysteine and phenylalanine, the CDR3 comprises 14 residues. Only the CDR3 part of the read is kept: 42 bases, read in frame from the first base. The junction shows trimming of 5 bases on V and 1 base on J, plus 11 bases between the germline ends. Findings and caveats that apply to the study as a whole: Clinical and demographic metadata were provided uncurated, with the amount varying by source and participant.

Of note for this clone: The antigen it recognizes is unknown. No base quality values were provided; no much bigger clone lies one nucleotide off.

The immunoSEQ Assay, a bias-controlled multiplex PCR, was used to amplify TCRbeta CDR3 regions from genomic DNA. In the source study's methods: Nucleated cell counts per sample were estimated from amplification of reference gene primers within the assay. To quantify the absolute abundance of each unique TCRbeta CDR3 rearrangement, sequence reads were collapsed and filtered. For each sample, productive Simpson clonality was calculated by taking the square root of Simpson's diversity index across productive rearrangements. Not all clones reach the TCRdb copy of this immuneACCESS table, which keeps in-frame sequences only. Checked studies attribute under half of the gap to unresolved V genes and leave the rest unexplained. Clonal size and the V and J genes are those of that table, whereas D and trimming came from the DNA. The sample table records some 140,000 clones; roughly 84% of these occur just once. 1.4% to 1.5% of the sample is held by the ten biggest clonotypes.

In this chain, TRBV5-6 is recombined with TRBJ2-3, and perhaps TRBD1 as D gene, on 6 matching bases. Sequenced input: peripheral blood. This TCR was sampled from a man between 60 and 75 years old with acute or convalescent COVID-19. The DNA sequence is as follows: TGTGCCAGCAGTCTTCCAGGGGGCACAGATACGCAGTATTTT. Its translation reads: CASSLPGGTDTQYF.